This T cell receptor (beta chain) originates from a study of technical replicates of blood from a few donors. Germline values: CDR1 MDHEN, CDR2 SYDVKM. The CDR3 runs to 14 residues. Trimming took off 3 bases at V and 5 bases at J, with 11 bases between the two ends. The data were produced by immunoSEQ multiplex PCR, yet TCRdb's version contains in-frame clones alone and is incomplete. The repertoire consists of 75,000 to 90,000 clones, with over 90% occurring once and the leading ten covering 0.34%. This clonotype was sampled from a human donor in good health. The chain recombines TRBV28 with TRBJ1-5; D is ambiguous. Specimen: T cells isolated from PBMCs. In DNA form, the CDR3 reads TGTGCCAGCAGTTTTACATCCCGCTATCAGCCCCAGCATTTT. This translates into CASSFTSRYQPQHF.